The 2 T cell receptor beta chains below come from one sample, sequenced in a study of lymphopenia after photon versus proton radiotherapy. Generated by immunoSEQ multiplex PCR, the TCRdb table keeps only in-frame clones and is missing some. The table includes tens of thousands of clones, around 90% detected once. Specimen: peripheral blood, collected from a patient treated with photon-based radiotherapy. The receptor set was obtained from a woman in her 70s with pancreatic cancer.

The CDR3 protein is CASKGQGRNTGELFF. The CDR3 nucleotides read TGTGCCAGCAAGGGACAGGGGAGGAACACCGGGGAGCTGTTTTTT. This chain links TRBV28 with TRBJ2-2; 10 positions agree with TRBD1. Germline CDR1 MDHEN, CDR2 SYDVKM. CDR3 length equals 15 residues. Trimming removed 7 bases from V and 1 base from J; junction bases left unmatched: 3.

The gene calls are TRBV18 and TRBJ2-6, with D hard to call. V gave up 5 bases and J gave up 14 bases, with 16 bases separating them. CDR1 and CDR2 (germline): KGHSH, LQKENI. The length of the CDR3 is 13 residues. The CDR3 reads CASSINRAPILTF. CDR3 DNA sequence: TGTGCCAGCTCAATCAACCGGGCCCCTATCCTGACTTTC. The variable domain in full, with the rest retrieved from reference TRBV18 and TRBJ2-6, is NAGVMQNPRHLVRRRGQEARLRCSPMKGHSHVYWYRQLPEEGLKFMVYLQKENIIDESGMPKERFSAEFPKEGPSILRIQQVVRGDSAAYFCASSINRAPILTFGAGSRLTVL.